The 21 T cell receptor beta chains presented below share a single source sample, sequenced in a study of T cell responses to AZD1222 COVID-19 vaccine. TCRdb's table, derived via immunoSEQ multiplex PCR, lists solely in-frame clones and lacks some. Counted here are 110,000 to 150,000 clones, nearly 95% occurring once; the ten biggest clones make up 4.5% to 5.5%. The source material was peripheral blood, sampled on day 0 of AZD1222 vaccination. These receptors all come from an adult in good health.

V gene TRBV28 combines with J gene TRBJ2-7; perhaps D is TRBD1 or TRBD2 (5 bases each). Germline CDR1 and CDR2: MDHEN and SYDVKM. V was pared by 6 bases and J by 2 bases, with 11 bases between. This CDR3 has 13 amino acids. The CDR3 DNA reads as TGTGCCAGCAGCCGGGGCTCAGCCTACGAGCAGTACTTC. It codes for CASSRGSAYEQYF. Full variable domain (rest looked up from reference TRBV28 and TRBJ2-7): DVKVTQSSRYLVKRTGEKVFLECVQDMDHENMFWYRQDPGLGLRLIYFSYDVKMKEKGDIPEGYSVSREKKERFSLILESASTNQTSMYLCASSRGSAYEQYFGPGTRLTVT.

This chain links TRBV5-1 with TRBJ2-5; D gene uncertain. The CDR3 loop spans 14 amino acids. Germline assignment: CDR1 SGHRS and CDR2 YFSETQ. V lost 0 bases and J lost 0, with 6 bases in between. The chain's CDR3 is CASSLGTDQETQYF. CDR3 sequence (DNA): TGCGCCAGCAGCTTGGGGACGGACCAAGAGACCCAGTACTTC.

The rearrangement links TRBV19 to TRBJ1-3; D gene ambiguous. Trimming pared 7 bases from V and 0 bases from J, leaving 10 bases between. The CDR3 runs 14 residues. Germline assignment: CDR1 LNHDA and CDR2 SQIVND (reference sequence). The CDR3 nucleotides read TGTGCCAGTAACGACATTGCCTCTGGAAACACCATATATTTT. Its protein is CASNDIASGNTIYF.

This chain connects TRBV19 to TRBJ1-4, with TRBD1 as a possible D gene (6 bases). V shed 8 bases and J shed 4 bases, with 14 bases lying between them. Germline-derived CDR1 and CDR2 are LNHDA and SQIVND (reference sequence). The CDR3 sequence is 14 residues long. CDR3 residues: CASGTGTGNEKLFF. The CDR3 DNA follows: TGTGCCAGTGGTACAGGGACGGGTAATGAAAAACTGTTTTTT.

The count of this clone is one. The rearrangement joins TRBV11-2 to TRBJ2-5; a possible D gene is TRBD1 (6 bases). With 2 bases removed from V and 5 bases from J, the gap between germline ends came to 9 bases. This CDR3 region has 13 residues. The germline V gene encodes CDR1 SGHAT and CDR2 FQNNGV. The CDR3 sequence is CASSLSTGETQYF. The CDR3 bases are TGTGCCAGCAGCTTAAGCACAGGGGAGACCCAGTACTTC.

The chain is built from TRBV9 and TRBJ1-2, with TRBD1 identical over 8 bases. Germline V gene data show CDR1 as SGDLS and CDR2 as YYNGEE. J was trimmed by 4 bases and V by 3 bases; bases with no gene match: 8. The CDR3 sequence is 15 residues long. The CDR3: CASSAGQGGGYGYTF. Written as DNA, the CDR3 is TGTGCCAGCAGCGCAGGACAGGGAGGGGGCTATGGCTACACCTTC.

The V and J genes are TRBV5-1 and TRBJ1-1; perhaps TRBD1 as D (5 bases). The CDR3 has 15 amino acids. The V gene lost 0 bases and the J gene lost 0 bases, with 9 bases spanning the gap. CDR1 is SGHRS, CDR2 YFSETQ, per germline. CDR3 in amino acids: CASSLVEGMNTEAFF. For the CDR3, the DNA is TGCGCCAGCAGCTTGGTTGAGGGGATGAACACTGAAGCTTTCTTT. The whole variable domain, filled in from reference TRBV5-1 and TRBJ1-1, reads KAGVTQTPRYLIKTRGQQVTLSCSPISGHRSVSWYQQTPGQGLQFLFEYFSETQRNKGNFPGRFSGRQFSNSRSEMNVSTLELGDSALYLCASSLVEGMNTEAFFGQGTRLTVV.

The chain is built from TRBV19 and TRBJ1-1; TRBD1 is a possible D gene (6 bases). V was pared by 6 bases and J by 7 bases, with 18 bases between. Germline CDR1 is LNHDA and CDR2 is SQIVND (reference sequence). The CDR3 covers 14 residues. The CDR3 DNA sequence: TGTGCCAGTAGCCCGACAGGACGGGAGAATGAAGCTTTCTTT. It yields the protein CASSPTGRENEAFF.

The V and J genes are TRBV19 and TRBJ2-7, with 7 positions matching TRBD1. V was pared by 4 bases and J by 3 bases, with 18 bases of the junction left unmatched. The CDR3 length is 18 residues. The germline V gene has CDR1 LNHDA and CDR2 SQIVND (reference sequence). The CDR3 protein is CASSTHYYRQGGGYEQYF. The CDR3 DNA follows: TGTGCCAGTAGTACCCACTACTACCGACAGGGCGGAGGCTACGAGCAGTACTTC. Variable domain in full (rest from reference TRBV19 and TRBJ2-7): DGGITQSPKYLFRKEGQNVTLSCEQNLNHDAMYWYRQDPGQGLRLIYYSQIVNDFQKGDIAEGYSVSREKKESFPLTVTSAQKNPTAFYLCASSTHYYRQGGGYEQYFGPGTRLTVT.

The chain combines TRBV6-6 with TRBJ1-1; 9 nucleotides line up with TRBD1. This CDR3 has 15 residues. The germline gives CDR1 MNHNY, CDR2 SVGAGI (reference sequence). V dropped 5 bases and J dropped 1; count of bases not matched to a gene: 5. The CDR3: CASSTGGSGNTEAFF. The CDR3 DNA follows: TGTGCCAGCAGTACAGGGGGCTCGGGGAACACTGAAGCTTTCTTT.

The J gene is TRBJ2-5, the V gene TRBV27; D is unclear. Trimming shortened V by 0 bases and J by 1 base, and 9 bases separated the two germline ends. Germline CDR1 is MNHEY and CDR2 is SMNVEV (reference sequence). This CDR3 is built from 15 residues. The CDR3 here is CASSLSGRTQETQYF. CDR3 coding DNA: TGTGCCAGCAGTTTATCCGGCAGGACCCAAGAGACCCAGTACTTC.

V gene TRBV12-3 or TRBV12-4 combines with J gene TRBJ2-1; the D gene is possibly TRBD2 (6 bases). V was cut by 5 bases and J by 6 bases, with 11 bases left in between. The CDR3 contains 13 residues. The CDR3 DNA reads as TGTGCCAGCAGTCCCCGACTAGGCAATGAGCAGTTCTTC. Translated: CASSPRLGNEQFF.

This chain uses TRBV5-8 with TRBJ1-5; 9 nucleotides agree with TRBD1. The J segment lost 4 bases and the V segment lost 5 bases, leaving 4 bases of the junction unmatched. Germline CDR1 is SGHTS and CDR2 is YDEGEE. There are 14 residues in the CDR3. The CDR3 loop is CASSPGTGNQPQHF. Here the CDR3 DNA reads TGTGCCAGCAGTCCCGGGACAGGGAATCAGCCCCAGCATTTT.

The J gene is TRBJ1-6, the V gene TRBV2, with 8 positions matching TRBD1. With V trimmed by 6 bases and J by 5 bases, 6 bases remained unmatched. Germline V gene lookup returns CDR1 SNHLY and CDR2 FYNNEI. This CDR3 contains 15 residues. The CDR3 sequence is CASRALDRDNSPLHF. CDR3 in DNA: TGTGCCAGCAGGGCCTTGGACAGGGATAATTCACCCCTCCACTTT.

The rearrangement links TRBV30 to TRBJ1-1, with D possibly matching TRBD1 (6 bases). Germline lookup yields CDR1 GTSNPN and CDR2 SVGIG (reference sequence). The CDR3 spans 12 residues. Between the trimmed V and J ends, which lost 5 bases and 5 bases, there was a span of 12 bases. The CDR3 sequence: CAWVGQTTEAFF. CDR3 in DNA: TGTGCCTGGGTCGGACAGACTACTGAAGCTTTCTTT.

The chain carries TRBV5-1 and TRBJ1-1; TRBD1 agrees at 8 bases. Germline lookup yields CDR1 SGHRS and CDR2 YFSETQ. V lost 4 bases, J lost 6 bases, and 11 bases stayed unmatched. The CDR3 is made up of 15 amino acids. CDR3 protein: CASSLGQGEVSEAFF. CDR3 bases: TGCGCCAGCAGCCTAGGACAGGGAGAGGTCTCTGAAGCTTTCTTT.

The chain carries TRBV27 and TRBJ1-5; D ambiguous. The CDR3 has 13 amino acids. V was shortened by 4 bases and J by 1 base, with 5 bases between the two germline ends. The germline CDR1 and CDR2 sequences are MNHEY and SMNVEV (reference sequence). The CDR3 region is CASSSRSNQPQHF. The CDR3 DNA is TGTGCCAGCAGTTCCAGGAGCAATCAGCCCCAGCATTTT.

The CDR3 loop is CASLTGGTNEQFF. In DNA form, the CDR3 reads TGTGCCAGCTTAACGGGGGGTACCAATGAGCAGTTCTTC. The chain employs TRBV12-3 or TRBV12-4 and TRBJ2-1; 7 positions agree with TRBD2. After removal of 8 bases from V and 6 bases from J, the junction contained 7 bases not matched to a gene. There are 13 residues in the CDR3.

The chain employs TRBV11-3 and TRBJ2-2; 13 nucleotides line up with TRBD2. With V trimmed by 4 bases and J by 1 base, 9 bases remained unmatched. The germline V gene has CDR1 SGHNT and CDR2 YENEEA. This CDR3 comprises 19 residues. CDR3 nucleotide sequence: TGTGCCAGCAGCTCCGAGACTAGCGGGAGGCCCTTGAACACCGGGGAGCTGTTTTTT. Protein: CASSSETSGRPLNTGELFF.

The chain couples TRBV3-1 (or the pseudogene TRBV3-2) to TRBJ2-3; 11 bases fit TRBD1. The trim removed 5 bases at V and 4 bases at J, leaving 5 bases unmatched. Germline V CDR1 and CDR2: LGHDT, YNNKEL (reference sequence). This CDR3 spans 15 amino acids. The CDR3 sequence: CASSLWDRGSDTQYF. The DNA of the CDR3 is TGTGCCAGCAGCTTATGGGACAGGGGGTCAGATACGCAGTATTTT.

The chain couples TRBV30 to TRBJ1-4; tentatively, D is TRBD1 (6 bases). V was clipped by 3 bases and J by 8 bases, with 19 bases between them. The CDR3 extends over 15 amino acids. CDR1 and CDR2 from the germline V gene are GTSNPN and SVGIG (reference sequence). CDR3 loop: CAWSRLGASGEKLFF. Here the CDR3 DNA reads TGTGCCTGGAGCCGTCTGGGGGCGTCTGGGGAAAAACTGTTTTTT. The whole variable domain, filled in from reference TRBV30 and TRBJ1-4, reads SQTIHQWPATLVQPVGSPLSLECTVEGTSNPNLYWYRQAAGRGLQLLFYSVGIGQISSEVPQNLSASRPQDRQFILSSKKLLLSDSGFYLCAWSRLGASGEKLFFGSGTQLSVL.